The 9 T cell receptor beta chains in this list originate from one sample, sequenced in a study of CD8 T cells in ankylosing spondylitis. Each CDR3 protein gets one entry after TCRdb re-called the 5' RACE reads with MiXCR. The table lists under 300,000 distinct CDR3 sequences, 15% to 20% of them singletons, with more than 25% in the top ten. Input material: blood, either unsorted or a sorted T cell fraction (not recorded which). These receptor sequences come from a male donor with ankylosing spondylitis or in good health (not recorded which).

The rearrangement uses TRBV9 and TRBJ2-7; D is unresolved. Trimming removed 3 bases at V and 4 bases at J, with 14 bases between. The CDR3 extends over 14 amino acids. In germline, CDR1 is SGDLS, CDR2 YYNGEE. CDR3 in amino acids: CASSASMNEYEQYF. The CDR3 DNA reads as TGTGCCAGCAGCGCCAGCATGAATGAATACGAGCAGTACTTC.

This clonotype was counted only a few times. The chain is built from TRBV4-3 and TRBJ1-2, with 7 bases identical to TRBD1. CDR1 is LGHNA, CDR2 YSLEER, per germline. V was pared by 2 bases and J by 7 bases, with 7 bases of the junction left unmatched. This CDR3 is built from 14 residues. The CDR3 nucleotides read TGCGCCAGCAGCCAACACACAGGGGAGGCTGGCTACACCTTC. Encoded protein: CASSQHTGEAGYTF.

This clonotype came up a few times. The rearrangement joins TRBV20-1 to TRBJ2-5; D might be TRBD2 (6 bases). Trimming pared 1 base from V and 3 bases from J, leaving 12 bases between. This CDR3 comprises 14 residues. The V gene's germline CDR1 is DFQATT and CDR2 SNEGSKA (reference sequence). The CDR3 loop is CSARVLREEETQYF. CDR3 coding DNA: TGCAGTGCTAGAGTTCTGCGGGAAGAAGAGACCCAGTACTTC.

The chain employs TRBV7-9 and TRBJ2-7; 7 bases line up with TRBD1. Germline lookup yields CDR1 SEHNR and CDR2 FQNEAQ (reference sequence). The CDR3 loop spans 15 amino acids. V shed 0 bases, J shed 4 bases, and the junction held 6 bases outside the gene matches. This CDR3 is CASSLAGTDDYEQYF. The DNA of the CDR3 is TGTGCCAGCAGCTTAGCCGGGACAGACGATTACGAGCAGTACTTC.

This clonotype was picked up a small number of times. V and J are TRBV20-1 and TRBJ2-1; 9 bases align to TRBD2. Germline assignment: CDR1 DFQATT and CDR2 SNEGSKA (reference sequence). With 6 bases clipped from V and 5 bases from J, the junction kept 2 bases outside the gene matches. The CDR3 consists of 12 residues. The CDR3 nucleotides read TGCAGTGCAAGACTAGCGGACAATGAGCAGTTCTTC. This sequence encodes CSARLADNEQFF.

This clonotype was detected many times. The chain employs TRBV4-2 and TRBJ2-3; 8 nucleotides align to TRBD1. Trimming at V came to 0 bases and at J to 4 bases, leaving 6 bases not matched to a gene. The CDR3 runs to 16 residues. Germline loops: CDR1 LGHNA, CDR2 YNFKEQ. The CDR3 DNA sequence: TGTGCCAGCAGCCAAGATCCCGGACAGGGTTCAGATACGCAGTATTTT. Translated: CASSQDPGQGSDTQYF.

Ten or more counts support this clonotype. The V and J genes are TRBV29-1 and TRBJ1-3, with a weak D call TRBD1 (6 bases). V was cut by 4 bases and J by 3 bases, with 10 bases left in between. CDR3 length: 13 amino acids. Per the germline V gene, CDR1 is SQVTM and CDR2 is ANQGSEA. The CDR3 DNA reads TGCAGCGTTGGGGGGCGCGTTGGAAACACCATATATTTT. Translated, it gives CSVGGRVGNTIYF.

The sample holds many counts of this clonotype. V usage is TRBV4-1 and J usage is TRBJ2-2; D remains unclear. Germline V CDR1 and CDR2: MGHRA, YSYEKL. The V and J ends lost 0 bases and 4 bases respectively, with 0 bases between them. The CDR3 is 12 residues long. The CDR3 DNA reads TGCGCCAGCAGCCAAGACACCGGGGAGCTGTTTTTT. This encodes CASSQDTGELFF.

The chain links TRBV4-3 to TRBJ1-2, with D perhaps matching TRBD1 (6 bases). Germline CDR1 is LGHNA and CDR2 is YSLEER. Trimming left V 4 bases short and J 4 bases short, with 19 bases between. This CDR3 is built from 16 residues. The CDR3 DNA follows: TGCGCCAGCAGCCCGTACGAATGGGACACTGCCTATGGCTACACCTTC. This translates into CASSPYEWDTAYGYTF.